This T cell receptor beta chain was recorded in a study of control samples from healthy donors and cancer patients. CDR3 size: 13 residues. Germline CDR1 is MNHEY and CDR2 is SVGEGT. The V end was cut by 5 bases, the J end by 18 bases, with 20 bases between. Clones were sequenced by immunoSEQ multiplex PCR, and TCRdb holds only the in-frame ones, with some missing. Counted here are more than 95,000 clones, 70% to 90% occurring once; the ten biggest clones make up 2.9%. Sequenced: blood. This clonotype was sampled from a man in his 60s in good health. J is TRBJ1-6 and V is TRBV6-2 or TRBV6-3, with D perhaps TRBD1 (6 bases). In DNA, the CDR3 is TGTGCCAGCAGTCCCTCCGGGACACGCATTCACCACTTT. Protein sequence: CASSPSGTRIHHF.